This T cell receptor (beta chain) emerged from a study of patients and donors after allogeneic stem cell transplantation. The CDR3 extends over 15 amino acids. V shed 6 bases and J shed 0 bases, with 15 bases lying between them. This clonotype has just a few counts. TCRdb itself ran the RT-PCR reads through MiXCR, one entry per CDR3 protein. The sample consists of fewer than 500,000 distinct CDR3 sequences, roughly 17% of them appearing once. The TCR originated in a human donor who was either an allogeneic HSCT recipient or a stem cell or donor lymphocyte infusion donor (not recorded which). It is not recorded whose cells these are; they may come from a transplant donor. Sequencing was performed on blood, either unsorted or a sorted T cell fraction (not recorded which). V usage is TRBV12-3 or TRBV12-4 and J usage is TRBJ2-7; D may be TRBD1 (6 bases). CDR3 nucleotide sequence: TGTGCCAGCAGGCCCGGGACAAGGAGCTCCTACGAGCAGTACTTC. Residues: CASRPGTRSSYEQYF.